This T cell receptor (beta chain) was sequenced for a study of blood T cell repertoires in COVID-19. The CDR3 has 15 amino acids. CDR1 is MNHEY, CDR2 SMNVEV, per germline (reference sequence). The trim removed 1 base at V and 4 bases at J, leaving 2 bases unmatched. Sequencing used immunoSEQ multiplex PCR; TCRdb keeps in-frame clones, though not all of them. The sample yields some 220,000 clones, 85% to 90% seen once. The sequenced material came from PBMCs or T cells enriched from blood (not recorded which). This rearrangement joins TRBV27 to TRBJ2-1, with 9 nucleotides matching TRBD2. The sequence was obtained from a woman between 18 and 30 years old in a cohort exposed to, infected with or recovered from COVID-19 (not recorded which). CDR3: CASSLFAGGYNEQFF. CDR3 sequence (DNA): TGTGCCAGCAGTTTATTTGCGGGGGGGTACAATGAGCAGTTCTTC.